This paragraph covers one T cell receptor beta chain sequence. This sample's treatment: preoperative locoregional IRX-2 cytokine immunotherapy. Preoperative locoregional IRX-2 cytokine immunotherapy was tested in the phase Ib source study. This record comes from a study of preoperative IRX-2 immunotherapy in early breast cancer. Libraries were prepared by immunoSEQ multiplex PCR; TCRdb keeps only in-frame clonotypes and omits some of them. Here the sample spans around 11,000 clones, roughly 80% being singletons. V was shortened by 5 bases and J by 1 base, with 23 bases between the two germline ends. CDR3 length: 19 amino acids. Germline V gene data show CDR1 as SGHNT and CDR2 as YENEEA.

The chain carries TRBV11-3 and TRBJ2-2; D possibly corresponds to TRBD2 (6 bases). The material sequenced was lymph node tissue, taken before IRX-2 immunotherapy. The sequence was obtained from a human donor with breast cancer. This chain's CDR3 is CASSPWRGTMKRNTGELFF. CDR3 DNA: TGTGCCAGCAGCCCCTGGCGGGGCACAATGAAAAGGAACACCGGGGAGCTGTTTTTT.